Listed below are T cell receptor beta chains from one sample, sequenced in a study of shared clonotypes between healthy human individuals. The protocol was immunoSEQ multiplex PCR, while the TCRdb copy is restricted to in-frame clones and leaves out a portion. This table has approximately 470,000 clones, 70% to 85% appearing once. Sequencing input: PBMCs. The receptors derive from a woman aged 35 to 49 in good health. Some clones in this sample may be carry-over from other donors' samples. Both conserved end residues are part of each CDR3. The D gene is left open where the match is weak.

TRBV18,TRBJ2-6,-,17,CASSPGLPLSGANVLTF
TRBV28,TRBJ1-4,TRBD1,15,CASSLNGQGGEKLFF
TRBV5-1,TRBJ1-3,TRBD1,16,CASSLTGDSSGNTIYF
TRBV28,TRBJ1-4,TRBD1,14,CASSATGGSEKLFF
TRBV28,TRBJ2-1,TRBD2,14,CASSIPGLGNEQFF
TRBV28,TRBJ2-2,TRBD2,16,CASSPAGGANTGELFF
TRBV11-2,TRBJ2-5,-,14,CACSPGTSLGTQYF
TRBV18,TRBJ2-7,-,14,CASSPRASSYEQYF
TRBV5-1,TRBJ2-3,-,13,CASQAGVTDTQYF
TRBV29-1,TRBJ1-5,-,13,CSVGYSSNQPQHF
TRBV7-9,TRBJ1-4,-,14,CASSETAFNEKLFF
TRBV5-1,TRBJ2-3,-,13,CASSSDTLDTQYF
TRBV6-6,TRBJ1-1,-,12,CASTKGGTEAFF
TRBV5-1,TRBJ2-3,TRBD2,14,CASSLAASGGTQYF
TRBV9,TRBJ2-3,-,13,CASSVEVRDAQYF
TRBV7-3,TRBJ2-1,TRBD2,17,CASSLSRLAGAYNEQFF
TRBV28,TRBJ2-7,TRBD2,15,CASTSGSITDYEQYF
TRBV5-4,TRBJ1-1,TRBD1,13,CASSHMTGAQAFF
TRBV29-1,TRBJ1-1,TRBD1,15,CSVARWTGKGTEAFF
TRBV28,TRBJ2-3,TRBD1,17,CASSTAGGKSSTDTQYF
TRBV7-8,-,-,13,CASSSLGRGEQYF
TRBV29-1,TRBJ2-7,TRBD1,12,CSVWTGRYEQYF
TRBV4-1,TRBJ2-1,TRBD2,14,CASSPGTSYHEQFF
TRBV5-4,TRBJ2-5,TRBD2,15,CASSLGGTRAETQYF
TRBV5-1,TRBJ2-1,TRBD2,19,CASSVLPRTSGSSYNEQFF
TRBV4-3,TRBJ1-3,-,16,CASSQDDTLSGNTIYF
TRBV4-3,TRBJ2-3,-,15,CASSQYGSPTDTQYF
TRBV6-1,TRBJ2-3,TRBD2,14,CASSVSGTTDTQYF
TRBV7-6,TRBJ2-5,-,15,CASSPGAGSQETQYF
TRBV2,TRBJ1-1,-,13,CASSVNSYTEAFF
TRBV2,TRBJ2-6,-,17,CASSGRGKGSGANVLTF
TRBV19,TRBJ1-5,TRBD1,13,CASSIDRVQPQHF
TRBV2,TRBJ2-1,-,12,CASIGTYNEQFF
TRBV7-2,TRBJ1-6,-,15,CASSFAGASNSPLHF
TRBV6-1,TRBJ2-3,TRBD1,15,CASSNDRAIADTQYF
TRBV11-2,TRBJ1-1,-,15,CASSLDQGLNTEAFF
TRBV19,TRBJ2-1,TRBD2,14,CASTSTSGQREQFF
TRBV5-1,TRBJ2-1,TRBD2,17,CASSATSGGSSYNEQFF
TRBV2,TRBJ2-3,-,14,CASRELVNTDTQYF
TRBV30,TRBJ2-1,-,15,CAWSVRGNLYNEQFF
TRBV5-1,TRBJ1-1,TRBD1,17,CASSRSPLGQGDTEAFF
TRBV6-5,TRBJ2-5,TRBD1,15,CASSYSTGRRETQYF
TRBV7-2,TRBJ2-5,TRBD2,14,CASRGGRAQETQYF
TRBV9,TRBJ2-1,TRBD2,15,CASSVSSGINNEQFF
TRBV9,TRBJ2-3,-,13,CASSFRAGDTQYF
TRBV5-1,TRBJ1-3,-,14,CASSAGTSGNTIYF
TRBV30,TRBJ2-7,-,13,CAWSSGTEDEQYF
TRBV6-5,TRBJ1-4,-,15,CASSYSEGTNEKLFF